This TCR beta chain stems from a study of shared clonotypes between healthy human individuals (dated by TCRdb to about 2020). For the wider study: Three men and two women, aged 18 to 49 years, made up the cohort. For each donor, CD4 naive and CD4 memory were each given three plates, CD8 naive was given two plates, and CD8 memory was given one plate. Blood TCR repertoires of five healthy adults were deeply sequenced to estimate repertoire size and the extent of clonotype sharing between individuals. Libraries were prepared and TCR repertoires were sequenced by different laboratories using diverse techniques, in order to increase sequencing depth and limit assay-specific biases. Between about 0.8 and 9 billion PBMCs per donor were obtained by leukapheresis. What the research found in general, with its limitations: Clonotypes shared by all four sorted-subset donors showed higher generation probabilities than non-shared clonotypes. When a handful of donors were compared, the shared fraction of clonotypes was about 5.5% for naive CD4, around 3.5% for naive CD8, about 2.4% for memory CD4, and 0.35% to 0.4% for memory CD8. Because the study included a small number of donors, the genetic and exposure-history diversity represented was limited. Only blood was sampled, and tissue TCR repertoires likely differ from those in blood. Incomplete sequencing was indicated by rarefaction of sorted-subset datasets, despite the large sequencing depth. Larger estimated clonotype richness was generally found for naive subsets than for memory subsets. Pairwise subsampling indicated that sequencing depth was expected to affect the degree of clonotype sharing among donors.

This clone was picked up one time. The antigen it recognizes is unknown. Just one base apart from a much larger clone, this may be a read error. Counted from cysteine to phenylalanine, this CDR3 has 14 amino acids. Here the CDR3 DNA is all that survives: 42 bases in frame from base 1. V lost 1 base and J lost 1 base; the stretch between them is 4 bases long. The germline V gene specifies SGHTA as CDR1 and FQGNSA as CDR2. CD8 naive samples consisted of CD45RO-negative cells that were positively selected for CCR7, yielding a CD45RA+CCR7+ population without TemRA cells. Healthy HIV-negative adults with no recently reported acute infections or vaccinations were included as donors. Every donor was a Caucasian adult residing in Nashville, Tennessee, USA. Blood was collected by leukapheresis, and PBMCs were isolated by Ficoll-Histopaque density gradient centrifugation and then cryopreserved in liquid nitrogen vapor phase. Analytical flow cytometry was used to check the purity and quantity of every magnetically sorted T cell population. From each sorted fraction, genomic DNA was isolated and quantified by UV absorbance on a Nanodrop 2000c.

Using the deep immunoSEQ assay, TCR CDR3 regions were amplified from genomic DNA by multiplex PCR. For each cell subset, the extracted genomic DNA was distributed evenly across all wells of several immunoSEQ 96-well plates, and each plate served as one replicate. For sorted subsets, each replicate PCR was loaded with roughly 0.2 ug genomic DNA, equivalent to about 30,000 T cell genomes. The purified libraries were quantified using a Qubit 3.0 fluorometer, sized with a Bioanalyzer 2100, and then quantified again using the KAPA Library Quantification kit. Each immunoSEQ 96-well plate was sequenced on its own single-read 150-cycle Illumina NextSeq 550 flow cell. In the source study's methods: Because the immunoSEQ output held only junctional sequences and lacked quality scores, the filtering could not match the filtering applied to full-length reads. Sequences were annotated with PyIR, a Python wrapper for IgBLAST v1.9, and V/J genes and CDR3 were assigned using IMGT germline references. Any read was removed if the V/J assignment was weak (E-value above 1e-6), the CDR3 was missing, or the read contained stop codons, out-of-frame junctions, or ambiguous translated residues. V3J clonotypes were defined as sequences sharing the same inferred V gene, J gene, and CDR3 amino acid sequence. The percentage overlap between two repertoires was calculated by dividing the number of shared unique clonotypes by the size of the smaller repertoire. RTK rarefaction, the Chao1 estimator, and Recon v2.1 estimates of unobserved clonotypes were used to assess repertoire richness. Generation probabilities for all TCRbeta clonotypes obtained by the gDNA method from a handful of donors were computed using OLGA. TCRdb took this table from immuneACCESS and kept in-frame rearrangements with V and J called. Such tables lack part of the clones; where checked against another copy, unresolved V genes explain under half of the gap, and the rest is unexplained. From that table come the V and J calls and clone size; the DNA was used to work out D and trimming. The sample table lists roughly 2,000,000 clones, roughly 95% of them with a count of one. Jointly, the top ten make up over 1.5% of the sample.

The V and J genes are TRBV7-2 and TRBJ2-2; the D gene is unclear. The sample taken for sequencing was naive CD8+ T cells from PBMCs. Taken with the paper, the label for cell subset or site translates to: CD45RA+CCR7+. This TCR derives from a man between 18 and 29 years old in good health. Some clones in this sample may be carry-over from other donors' samples. The DNA sequence reads TGTGCCAGCAGCTTAGGGGGGAACACCGGGGAGCTGTTTTTT. The resulting protein is CASSLGGNTGELFF.